This TCR beta chain was sequenced in a study of shared clonotypes between healthy human individuals. The wider study: Donor composition was a couple of women and a few men, aged 18 to 49.

The CDR3 is 12 residues long. Per the germline V gene, CDR1 is LGHNA and CDR2 is YNFKEQ. The V and J ends lost 0 bases and 4 bases respectively, with 3 bases between them. The assay was run at deep level. When replicate PCRs were run on unsorted PBMC, they used approximately 300 ng DNA, approximately 33,000 T cell genomes. In the original analysis: ImmunoSEQ gave junction-only sequences without quality scores, so filtering differed. Profiled with immunoSEQ multiplex PCR; TCRdb holds only in-frame clones, not every one. V, J and clone size are those of that table, while D and trimming were read from the DNA. The sample carries roughly 490,000 clones, about three quarters recorded once.

This sequence joins TRBV4-2 and TRBJ1-1; D is unclear. Source material: PBMCs. The origin of this receptor is a woman aged 40 to 49 in good health. Some clones in this sample may be carry-over from other donors' samples. This chain's CDR3 is CASSQDTTEAFF. The CDR3 DNA sequence: TGTGCCAGCAGCCAAGATACCACTGAAGCTTTCTTT.